The 9 T cell receptor beta chains below were found in one sample sequenced in a study of post-analysis software for immune sequencing data. The library was made from cDNA and included unique molecular identifiers. One entry per CDR3 protein results from TCRdb running MiXCR on the PCR reads. Of roughly 650,000 distinct CDR3 sequences in the sample, 55% to 60% were seen once. Study conclusions and caveats: Four or five TRBV segments (TRBV5-6, TRBV5-1 and TRBV20-1 among them) occurred more frequently in patients than in controls.

Antigen specificity for these receptors is unknown. Sequences were obtained from blood. These TCRs come from a girl aged 2-10 years with multiple sclerosis.

This clonotype was counted a few times. The CDR3 loop reads CASSYSQPRASTDTQYF. The CDR3 region has the DNA TGTGCCAGCAGTTACTCCCAGCCCCGCGCTAGCACAGATACGCAGTATTTT. V gene TRBV6-6 combines with J gene TRBJ2-3; D gene uncertain. The CDR3 extends over 17 amino acids. Germline CDR1 and CDR2: MNHNY and SVGAGI (reference sequence). V dropped 0 bases and J dropped 0 bases, with 13 bases sitting between them.

The chain links TRBV4-1 to TRBJ2-5; D is possibly TRBD1 (5 bases). This CDR3 spans 13 amino acids. Germline V gene lookup returns CDR1 MGHRA and CDR2 YSYEKL. Trimming removed 4 bases from V and 5 bases from J, with 11 bases in between. CDR3 in amino acids: CASSRAGWETQYF. The CDR3 nucleotides read TGCGCCAGCAGCCGGGCAGGGTGGGAGACCCAGTACTTC.

The rearrangement links TRBV28 to TRBJ2-7; the D is unclear. The CDR3 has 10 residues. CDR1 MDHEN and CDR2 SYDVKM come from the germline V gene. V was clipped by 5 bases and J by 4 bases, with 3 bases between them. CDR3 sequence reads: CASSRYEQYF. In DNA, the CDR3 is TGTGCCAGCAGTCGATACGAGCAGTACTTC.

The V and J genes are TRBV2 and TRBJ2-3, with D possibly matching TRBD1 (5 bases). Trimming cost V 5 bases and J 3 bases, with 15 bases left between them. The CDR3 has 15 residues. The germline V gene encodes CDR1 SNHLY and CDR2 FYNNEI. CDR3 loop: CASSSSLGATDTQYF. The CDR3, as DNA: TGTGCCAGCAGTTCCAGCCTAGGGGCAACAGATACGCAGTATTTT.

The gene calls are TRBV7-3 and TRBJ1-1; possibly TRBD1 for D (5 bases). Germline V gene lookup returns CDR1 SGHTA and CDR2 FQGTGA. V lost 1 base and J 4 bases, leaving 25 bases between the germline ends. The CDR3 loop spans 19 amino acids. The CDR3 loop reads CASSLIGARGKREGTEAFF. The DNA for the CDR3 is TGTGCCAGCAGCTTAATTGGGGCTCGGGGAAAACGAGAAGGCACTGAAGCTTTCTTT.

This clonotype was observed a handful of times. The chain employs TRBV5-1 and TRBJ2-7, with D perhaps matching TRBD1 (6 bases). Trimming took 2 bases from V and 3 from J, leaving 9 bases between them. The CDR3 covers 13 residues. Per the germline V gene, CDR1 is SGHRS and CDR2 is YFSETQ. The CDR3 region is CASSFRGGYEQYF. As DNA, the CDR3 is TGCGCCAGCAGCTTCAGGGGTGGCTACGAGCAGTACTTC.

This chain joins TRBV7-2 and TRBJ2-5; 7 bases are a match to TRBD1. With 5 bases clipped from V and 1 base from J, the junction kept 4 bases outside the gene matches. This CDR3 spans 14 amino acids. Germline CDR1 SGHTA, CDR2 FQGNSA. The CDR3 nucleotides read TGTGCCAGCAGCCGGGACAGTTTCCAAGAGACCCAGTACTTC. Its protein is CASSRDSFQETQYF.

The chain has TRBV12-3 or TRBV12-4 and TRBJ1-2; possibly TRBD1 for D (5 bases). Trimming removed 2 bases from V and 6 bases from J, with 10 bases in between. The CDR3 runs to 13 residues. The CDR3 here is CASSLSGDHGYTF. The CDR3 DNA follows: TGTGCCAGCAGTTTATCGGGGGACCATGGCTACACCTTC.

CDR3 loop: CNVLGDYSYNEQFF. The CDR3 DNA is TGCAACGTCCTCGGGGACTACTCCTACAATGAGCAGTTCTTC. The rearrangement links TRBV29-1 to TRBJ2-1, with 7 bases matching TRBD2. The CDR3 length is 14 residues. Germline V gene sequence: CDR1 SQVTM, CDR2 ANQGSEA.